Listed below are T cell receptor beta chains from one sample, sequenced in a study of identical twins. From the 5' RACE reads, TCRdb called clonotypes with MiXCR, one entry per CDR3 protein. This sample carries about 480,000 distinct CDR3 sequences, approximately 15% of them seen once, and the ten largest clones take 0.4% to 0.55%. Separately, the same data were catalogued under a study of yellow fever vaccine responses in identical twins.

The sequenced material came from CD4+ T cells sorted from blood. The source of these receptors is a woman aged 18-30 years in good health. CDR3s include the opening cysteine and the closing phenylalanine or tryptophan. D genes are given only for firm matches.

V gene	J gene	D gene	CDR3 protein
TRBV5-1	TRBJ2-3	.	CASSRVADTQYF
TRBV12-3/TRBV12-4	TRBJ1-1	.	CASSLVPGASNTEAFF
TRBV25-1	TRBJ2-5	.	CASSEYGKSKPSETQYF
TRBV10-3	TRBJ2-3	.	CAISPGRGTDTQYF
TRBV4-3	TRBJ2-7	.	CASSQDRPRRGEQYF
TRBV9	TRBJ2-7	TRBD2	CASRSGRADYEQYF
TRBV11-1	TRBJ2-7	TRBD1	CASSSPDRYPYEQYF
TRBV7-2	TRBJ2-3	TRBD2	CASRLAGNTPPTDTQYF
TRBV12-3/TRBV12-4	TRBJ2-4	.	CASSSGAKNIQYF
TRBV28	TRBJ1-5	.	CASSFTTLSNQPQHF
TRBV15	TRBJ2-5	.	CATSREGRGQTQYF
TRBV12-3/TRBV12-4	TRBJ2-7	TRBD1	CASSSSGTGGYEQYF
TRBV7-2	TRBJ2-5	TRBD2	CASSFGLARQETQYF
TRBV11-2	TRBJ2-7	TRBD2	CASASGTSYEQYF
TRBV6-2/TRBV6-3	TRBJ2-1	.	CASSYLRLVGDNEQFF
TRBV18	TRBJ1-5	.	CASSRESGSNQPQHF
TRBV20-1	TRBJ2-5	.	CSAVDRNGGTQYF